The 5 T cell receptor beta chains reported below all come from one sample, sequenced in a study of preoperative IRX-2 immunotherapy in early breast cancer. Regarding treatment: preoperative locoregional IRX-2 cytokine immunotherapy. The data were produced by immunoSEQ multiplex PCR, yet TCRdb's version contains in-frame clones alone and is incomplete. The sample lists about 7,700 clones; 80% were seen once. This sample comprised tumor tissue, obtained after IRX-2 immunotherapy. The receptors come from a human donor with breast cancer.

This sequence joins TRBV28 and TRBJ2-3, with D perhaps given as TRBD1 or TRBD2 (5 bases each). V lost 3 bases and J lost 2, with 21 bases in between. Germline CDR1 reads MDHEN; CDR2 reads SYDVKM. There are 18 residues in the CDR3. The CDR3 protein is CASSFQGPFRRNTDTQYF. CDR3 nucleotides: TGTGCCAGCAGTTTCCAGGGACCATTCCGCCGTAACACAGATACGCAGTATTTT.

CDR3: CASSLSSGQGKAEAFF. CDR3 nucleotide sequence: TGTGCCAGCAGCTTAAGTTCCGGACAGGGGAAGGCTGAAGCTTTCTTT. This chain uses TRBV11-3 with TRBJ1-1, with 9 bases fitting TRBD1. CDR1 and CDR2 (germline): SGHNT, YENEEA. The V segment lost 2 bases and the J segment 6 bases; nucleotides outside the gene matches: 10. The CDR3 is 16 amino acids.

This clone was observed a single time. V and J are TRBV5-1 and TRBJ2-5; 9 nucleotides match TRBD2. The CDR3 is made up of 17 amino acids. Germline-derived CDR1 and CDR2 are SGHRS and YFSETQ. Trimming removed 5 bases from V and 5 bases from J; junction bases left unmatched: 16. The CDR3 is CASRLAGSGGSWETQYF. For the CDR3, the DNA is TGCGCCAGCAGGCTTGCGGGTAGCGGGGGATCTTGGGAGACCCAGTACTTC.

The V call is TRBV6-8, the J call TRBJ2-7; no firm D call. The length of the CDR3 is 14 residues. The germline V gene has CDR1 MNHGY and CDR2 SAAAGT. V was pared by 6 bases and J by 1 base, with 13 bases between. CDR3 coding DNA: TGTGCCAGCAGCCAAAGAGGAGCTTCCTACGAGCAGTACTTC. It encodes CASSQRGASYEQYF.

The genes are TRBV6-8 and TRBJ2-1; D ambiguous. Deletions cut 5 bases from V and 8 bases from J, with 16 bases between. The CDR3 is 14 amino acids. In germline, CDR1 is MNHGY, CDR2 SAAAGT. The CDR3 DNA reads TGTGCCAGCAGTGCCAACCCGACACGTTATGAGCAGTTCTTC. Its protein product is CASSANPTRYEQFF.